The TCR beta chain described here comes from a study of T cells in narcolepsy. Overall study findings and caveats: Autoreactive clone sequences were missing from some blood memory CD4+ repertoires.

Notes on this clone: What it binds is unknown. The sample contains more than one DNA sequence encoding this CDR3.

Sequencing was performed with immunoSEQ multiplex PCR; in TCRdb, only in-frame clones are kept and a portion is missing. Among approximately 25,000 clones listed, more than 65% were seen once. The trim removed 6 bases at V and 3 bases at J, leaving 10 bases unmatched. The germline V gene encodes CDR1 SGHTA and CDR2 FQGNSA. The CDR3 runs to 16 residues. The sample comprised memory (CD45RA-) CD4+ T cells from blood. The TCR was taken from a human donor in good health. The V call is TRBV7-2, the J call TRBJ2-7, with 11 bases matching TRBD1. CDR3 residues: CASRYRGGTGGYEQYF. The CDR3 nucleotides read TGTGCCAGCAGATACCGTGGGGGGACAGGGGGCTACGAGCAGTACTTC.